One sample yielded the 2 T cell receptor beta chains listed below, sequenced in a study of blood T cell repertoires in COVID-19. Libraries were prepared by immunoSEQ multiplex PCR; TCRdb keeps only in-frame clonotypes and omits some of them. The table records about 59,000 clones, over 75% of them present only once. The sample taken for sequencing was peripheral blood. These receptors all come from a man in his sixties with COVID-19, enrolled during active disease.

The chain joins TRBV19 to TRBJ1-2; D may be TRBD1 (6 bases). CDR1 and CDR2 (germline): LNHDA, SQIVND (reference sequence). Between the trimmed V and J ends, which lost 5 bases and 4 bases, there was a span of 14 bases. CDR3 length: 14 residues. CDR3 amino acids: CASSDLGTLYGYTF. The CDR3 nucleotides read TGTGCCAGTAGTGATCTAGGGACACTCTATGGCTACACCTTC.

This clone was seen a handful of times. The chain links TRBV2 to TRBJ2-7, with D unresolved. Per the germline V gene, CDR1 is SNHLY and CDR2 is FYNNEI. CDR3 length: 14 amino acids. The V end lost 6 bases, the J end lost 6 bases, and 18 bases lay between the germline ends. The CDR3 loop reads CASSPGSKAREQYF. CDR3 coding DNA: TGTGCCAGCAGCCCCGGGTCCAAGGCCCGCGAGCAGTACTTC.